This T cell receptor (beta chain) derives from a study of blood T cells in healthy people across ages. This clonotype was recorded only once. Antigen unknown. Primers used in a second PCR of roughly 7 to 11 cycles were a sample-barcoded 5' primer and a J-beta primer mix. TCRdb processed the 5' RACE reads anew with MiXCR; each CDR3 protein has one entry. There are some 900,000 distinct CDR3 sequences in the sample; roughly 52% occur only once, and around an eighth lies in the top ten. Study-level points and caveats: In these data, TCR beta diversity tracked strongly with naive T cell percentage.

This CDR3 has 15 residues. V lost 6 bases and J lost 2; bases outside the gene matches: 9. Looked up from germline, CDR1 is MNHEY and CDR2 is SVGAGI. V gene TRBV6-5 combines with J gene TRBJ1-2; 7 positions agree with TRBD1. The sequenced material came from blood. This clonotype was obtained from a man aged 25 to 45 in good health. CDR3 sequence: CASRPTGQRNYGYTF. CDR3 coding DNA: TGTGCCAGCAGACCCACGGGACAGCGAAACTATGGCTACACCTTC.